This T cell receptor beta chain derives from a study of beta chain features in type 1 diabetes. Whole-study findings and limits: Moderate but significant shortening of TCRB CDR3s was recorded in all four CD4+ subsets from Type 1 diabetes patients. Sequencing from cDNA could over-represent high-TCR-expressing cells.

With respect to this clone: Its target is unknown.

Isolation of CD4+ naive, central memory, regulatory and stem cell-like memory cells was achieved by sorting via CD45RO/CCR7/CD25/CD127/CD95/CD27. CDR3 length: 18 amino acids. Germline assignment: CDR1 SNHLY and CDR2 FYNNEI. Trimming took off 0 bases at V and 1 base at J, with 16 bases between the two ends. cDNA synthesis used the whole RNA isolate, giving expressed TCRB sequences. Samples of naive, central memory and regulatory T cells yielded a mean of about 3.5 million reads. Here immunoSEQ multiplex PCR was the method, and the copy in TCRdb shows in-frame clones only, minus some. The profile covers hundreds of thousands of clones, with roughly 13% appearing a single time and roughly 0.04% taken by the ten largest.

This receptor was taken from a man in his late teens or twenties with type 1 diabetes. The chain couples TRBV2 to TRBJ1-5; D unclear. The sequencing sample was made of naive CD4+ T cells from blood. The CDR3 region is CASSEALTAVGSNQPQHF. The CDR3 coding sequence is TGTGCCAGCAGTGAAGCGCTCACAGCTGTGGGGAGCAATCAGCCCCAGCATTTT. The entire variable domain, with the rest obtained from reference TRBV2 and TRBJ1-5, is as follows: EPEVTQTPSHQVTQMGQEVILRCVPISNHLYFYWYRQILGQKVEFLVSFYNNEISEKSEIFDDQFSVERPDGSNFTLKIRSTKLEDSAMYFCASSEALTAVGSNQPQHFGDGTRLSIL.